The 6 T cell receptor beta chains listed next were all sequenced from one sample in a study of T cell responses to AZD1222 COVID-19 vaccine. Clones were read by immunoSEQ multiplex PCR, and TCRdb kept only the in-frame ones, dropping some. Seen here are some 48,000 clones, just over 85% observed once, and the top ten hold approximately 7%. Sequencing was performed on peripheral blood, taken 28 days after the second AZD1222 dose. The receptors stem from an adult who received the AZD1222 COVID-19 vaccine.

CDR3 sequence (DNA): TGTGCCAGCAGTGATAGGAGGAACACCGGGGAGCTGTTTTTT. Translation gives CASSDRRNTGELFF. This chain connects TRBV2 to TRBJ2-2; no clear D. The CDR3 consists of 14 residues. CDR1 and CDR2 (germline): SNHLY, FYNNEI. V lost 3 bases and J lost 1, with 6 bases in between.

The rearrangement uses TRBV6-5 and TRBJ1-1, with 9 bases aligning to TRBD1. Germline V gene sequence: CDR1 MNHEY, CDR2 SVGAGI. This CDR3 comprises 15 residues. The V and J ends lost 3 bases and 1 base, in that order; junction bases with no gene match: 3. For the CDR3, the DNA is TGTGCCAGCAGTTATGGGACAGGGCGGAACACTGAAGCTTTCTTT. Its translation: CASSYGTGRNTEAFF.

The chain uses TRBV28 and TRBJ1-6; D is undetermined. The CDR3 consists of 15 residues. The V gene lost 6 bases and the J gene lost 9 bases, with 18 bases spanning the gap. Germline V gives CDR1 MDHEN, CDR2 SYDVKM. CDR3 bases: TGTGCCAGCAGGCGCGGGGAGCGAGTATTTTCACCCCTCCACTTT. Residues: CASRRGERVFSPLHF.

This rearrangement joins TRBV10-3 to TRBJ2-1; no definite D call. The V end lost 6 bases, the J end lost 7 bases, and 10 bases lay between the germline ends. CDR3 size: 12 residues. Germline V lookup: CDR1 ENHRY, CDR2 SYGVKD. The CDR3 loop reads CAISQLGNEQFF. CDR3 sequence (DNA): TGTGCCATCAGCCAGTTGGGGAATGAGCAGTTCTTC.

The rearrangement joins TRBV29-1 to TRBJ2-3; 13 bases match TRBD2. The ends lost 5 bases at V and 6 bases at J; junction bases unmatched: 8. Germline loops: CDR1 SQVTM, CDR2 ANQGSEA. This CDR3 has 15 amino acids. The CDR3 sequence is CSVPGTSGKVDTQYF. In DNA, the CDR3 is TGCAGCGTTCCCGGGACTAGCGGGAAGGTGGATACGCAGTATTTT.

The gene calls are TRBV9 and TRBJ2-2; the match to TRBD1 covers 7 bases. The ends lost 2 bases at V and 5 bases at J; junction bases unmatched: 9. The CDR3 consists of 16 residues. CDR1 and CDR2 from the germline V gene are SGDLS and YYNGEE. The CDR3 region has the DNA TGTGCCAGCAGCGTCCCCAGGGGGATGGGAACCGGGGAGCTGTTTTTT. It yields the protein CASSVPRGMGTGELFF.